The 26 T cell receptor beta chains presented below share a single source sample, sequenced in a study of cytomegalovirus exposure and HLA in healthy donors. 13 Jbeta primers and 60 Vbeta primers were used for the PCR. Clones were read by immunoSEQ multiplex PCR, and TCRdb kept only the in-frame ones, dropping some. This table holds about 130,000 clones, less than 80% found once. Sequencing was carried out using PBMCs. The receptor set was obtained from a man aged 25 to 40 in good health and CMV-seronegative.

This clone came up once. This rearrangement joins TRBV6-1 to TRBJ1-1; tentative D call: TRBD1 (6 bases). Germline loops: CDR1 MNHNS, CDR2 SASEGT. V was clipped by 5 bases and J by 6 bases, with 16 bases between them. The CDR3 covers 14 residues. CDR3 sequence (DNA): TGTGCCAGCAGTCAAGTGGGGGGGGCTTCTGAAGCTTTCTTT. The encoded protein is CASSQVGGASEAFF.

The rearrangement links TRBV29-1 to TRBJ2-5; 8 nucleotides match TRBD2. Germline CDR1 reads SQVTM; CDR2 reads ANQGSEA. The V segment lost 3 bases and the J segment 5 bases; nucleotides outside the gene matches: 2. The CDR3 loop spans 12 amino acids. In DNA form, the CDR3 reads TGCAGCGTTGACGGGGGGGACGAGACCCAGTACTTC. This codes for CSVDGGDETQYF.

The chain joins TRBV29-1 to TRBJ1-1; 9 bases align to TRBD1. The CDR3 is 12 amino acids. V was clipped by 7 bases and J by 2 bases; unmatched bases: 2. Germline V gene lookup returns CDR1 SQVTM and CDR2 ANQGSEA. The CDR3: CSGDRVNTEAFF. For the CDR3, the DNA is TGCAGCGGGGACAGGGTTAACACTGAAGCTTTCTTT. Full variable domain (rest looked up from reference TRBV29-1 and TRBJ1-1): SAVISQKPSRDICQRGTSLTIQCQVDSQVTMMFWYRQQPGQSLTLIATANQGSEATYESGFVIDKFPISRPNLTFSTLTVSNMSPEDSSIYLCSGDRVNTEAFFGQGTRLTVV.

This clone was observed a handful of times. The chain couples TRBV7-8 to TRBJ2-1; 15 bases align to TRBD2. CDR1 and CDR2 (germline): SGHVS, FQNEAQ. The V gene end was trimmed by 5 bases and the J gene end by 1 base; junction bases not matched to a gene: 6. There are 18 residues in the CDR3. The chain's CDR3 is CASSQGLAGGRSYNEQFF. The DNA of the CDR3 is TGTGCCAGCAGCCAAGGACTAGCGGGGGGGCGGTCCTACAATGAGCAGTTCTTC.

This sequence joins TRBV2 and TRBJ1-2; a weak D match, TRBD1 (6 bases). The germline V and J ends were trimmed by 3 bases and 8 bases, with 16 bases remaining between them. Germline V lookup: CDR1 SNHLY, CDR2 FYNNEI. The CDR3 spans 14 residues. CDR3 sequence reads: CASSDSQGLWGYTF. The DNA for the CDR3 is TGTGCCAGCAGTGACTCACAGGGCCTCTGGGGCTACACCTTC.

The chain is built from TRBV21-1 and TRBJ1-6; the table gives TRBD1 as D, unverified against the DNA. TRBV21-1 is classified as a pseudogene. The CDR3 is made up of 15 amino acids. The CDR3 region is CASRKLVPGVSPLHF. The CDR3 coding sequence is TGTGCCAGCAGGAAACTAGTACCAGGGGTGTCACCCCTCCACTTT.

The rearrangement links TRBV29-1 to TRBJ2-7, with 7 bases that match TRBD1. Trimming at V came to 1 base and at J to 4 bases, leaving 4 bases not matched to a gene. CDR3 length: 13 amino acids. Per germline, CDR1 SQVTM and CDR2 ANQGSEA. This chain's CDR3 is CSVEGTGGYEQYF. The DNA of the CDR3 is TGCAGCGTTGAAGGGACAGGAGGTTACGAGCAGTACTTC.

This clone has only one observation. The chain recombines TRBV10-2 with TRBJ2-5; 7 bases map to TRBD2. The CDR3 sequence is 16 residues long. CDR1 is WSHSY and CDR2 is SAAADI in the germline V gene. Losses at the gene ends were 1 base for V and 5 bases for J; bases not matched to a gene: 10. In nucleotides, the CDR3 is TGCGCCAGCAGTGAGTGGGGGGGGGATTTCTCTGAGACCCAGTACTTC. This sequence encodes CASSEWGGDFSETQYF.

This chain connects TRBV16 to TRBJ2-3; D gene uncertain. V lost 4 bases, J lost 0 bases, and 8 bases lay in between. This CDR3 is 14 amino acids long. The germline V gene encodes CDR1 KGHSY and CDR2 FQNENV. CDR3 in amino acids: CASSPAGSTDTQYF. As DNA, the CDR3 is TGTGCCAGCAGCCCTGCAGGTAGCACAGATACGCAGTATTTT.

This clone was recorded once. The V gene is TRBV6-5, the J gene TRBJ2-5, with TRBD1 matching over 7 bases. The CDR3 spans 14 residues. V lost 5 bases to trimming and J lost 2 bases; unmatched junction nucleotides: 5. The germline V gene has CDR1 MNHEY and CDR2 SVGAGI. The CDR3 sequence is CASSPRDRQETQYF. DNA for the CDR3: TGTGCCAGCAGTCCCCGGGACAGACAAGAGACCCAGTACTTC.

This chain's CDR3 is CASSSITSGAGSGELFF. The CDR3, as DNA: TGTGCCAGCAGCTCGATTACTAGCGGGGCGGGGTCCGGGGAGCTGTTTTTT. The genes are TRBV13 and TRBJ2-2, with TRBD2 matching over 10 bases. CDR3 length: 17 amino acids. Looked up from germline, CDR1 is PRHDT and CDR2 is FYEKMQ (reference sequence). The V segment lost 4 bases and the J segment 6 bases; nucleotides outside the gene matches: 11.

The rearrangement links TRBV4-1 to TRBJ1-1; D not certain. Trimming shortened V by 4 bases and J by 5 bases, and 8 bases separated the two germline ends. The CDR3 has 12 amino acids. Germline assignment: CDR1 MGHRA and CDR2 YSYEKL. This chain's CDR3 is CASSPTGTEAFF. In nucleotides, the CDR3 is TGCGCCAGCAGCCCTACCGGTACTGAAGCTTTCTTT.

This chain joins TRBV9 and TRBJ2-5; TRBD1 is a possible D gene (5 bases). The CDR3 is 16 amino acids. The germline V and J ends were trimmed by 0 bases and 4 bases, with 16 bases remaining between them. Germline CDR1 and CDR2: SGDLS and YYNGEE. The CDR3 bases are TGTGCCAGCAGCGTAGGGGTAGGGGTTCTGGGAGAGACCCAGTACTTC. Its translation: CASSVGVGVLGETQYF.

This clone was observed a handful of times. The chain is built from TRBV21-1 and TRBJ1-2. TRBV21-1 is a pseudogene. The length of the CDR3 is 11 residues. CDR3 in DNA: TGTGCCAGCAAGCGGGGTGCAGGCTACACCTTC. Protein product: CASKRGAGYTF.

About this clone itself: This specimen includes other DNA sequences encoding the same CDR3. This chain's CDR3 is CASSVGGGNEQFF. The CDR3 coding sequence is TGTGCCAGCAGCGTGGGGGGAGGGAATGAGCAGTTCTTC. This chain links TRBV9 with TRBJ2-1, with 7 bases that match TRBD2. Trimming removed 2 bases from V and 7 bases from J; junction bases left unmatched: 3. This CDR3 comprises 13 residues. Germline lookup yields CDR1 SGDLS and CDR2 YYNGEE.

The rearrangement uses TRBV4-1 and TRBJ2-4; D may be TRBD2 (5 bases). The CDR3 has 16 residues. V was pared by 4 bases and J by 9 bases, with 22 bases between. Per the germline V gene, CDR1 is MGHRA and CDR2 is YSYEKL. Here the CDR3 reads CASSPSGVLGGSIQYF. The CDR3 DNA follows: TGCGCCAGCAGCCCTTCCGGGGTTCTTGGCGGAAGCATTCAGTACTTC.

CDR3 loop: CASSTGRTGAYEQYF. The CDR3 DNA reads as TGTGCCAGCAGCACGGGTCGGACAGGGGCCTACGAGCAGTACTTC. The chain carries TRBV5-4 and TRBJ2-7; 9 bases match TRBD1. Germline V gene data show CDR1 as SGHNT and CDR2 as YYREEE (reference sequence). V lost 4 bases and J lost 2; bases outside the gene matches: 7. The CDR3 totals 15 residues.

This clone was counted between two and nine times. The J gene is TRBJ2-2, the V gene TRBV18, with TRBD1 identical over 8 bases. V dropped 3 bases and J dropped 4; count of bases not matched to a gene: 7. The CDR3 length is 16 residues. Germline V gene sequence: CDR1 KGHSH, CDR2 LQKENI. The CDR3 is CASSPRRQGITGELFF. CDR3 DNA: TGTGCCAGCTCACCCCGGAGACAGGGGATCACCGGGGAGCTGTTTTTT.

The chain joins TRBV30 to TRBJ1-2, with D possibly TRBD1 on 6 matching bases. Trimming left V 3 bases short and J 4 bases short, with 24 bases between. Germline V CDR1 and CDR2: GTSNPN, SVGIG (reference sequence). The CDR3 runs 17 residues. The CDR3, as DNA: TGTGCCTGGAGAGGCCTCGGGACACCATTCGATTTCTATGGCTACACCTTC. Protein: CAWRGLGTPFDFYGYTF.

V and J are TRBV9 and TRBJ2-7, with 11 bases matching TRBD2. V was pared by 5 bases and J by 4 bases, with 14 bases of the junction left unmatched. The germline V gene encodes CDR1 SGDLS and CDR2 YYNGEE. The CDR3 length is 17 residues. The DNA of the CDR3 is TGTGCCAGCAGTCCTTTCTCTGCCGGGACTAGCGGATACGAGCAGTACTTC. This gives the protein CASSPFSAGTSGYEQYF.

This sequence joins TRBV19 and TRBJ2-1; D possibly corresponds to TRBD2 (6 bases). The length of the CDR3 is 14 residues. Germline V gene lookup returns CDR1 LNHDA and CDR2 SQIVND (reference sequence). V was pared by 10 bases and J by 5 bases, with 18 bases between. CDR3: CANAGKLADNEQFF. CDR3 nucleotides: TGTGCCAATGCGGGGAAATTAGCCGACAATGAGCAGTTCTTC.

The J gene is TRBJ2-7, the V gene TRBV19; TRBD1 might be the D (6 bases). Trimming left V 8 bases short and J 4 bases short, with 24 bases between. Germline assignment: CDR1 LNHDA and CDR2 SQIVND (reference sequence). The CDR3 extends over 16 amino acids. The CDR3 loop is CASQERPGQGKYEQYF. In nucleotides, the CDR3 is TGTGCCAGTCAAGAAAGGCCCGGGCAGGGGAAGTACGAGCAGTACTTC.

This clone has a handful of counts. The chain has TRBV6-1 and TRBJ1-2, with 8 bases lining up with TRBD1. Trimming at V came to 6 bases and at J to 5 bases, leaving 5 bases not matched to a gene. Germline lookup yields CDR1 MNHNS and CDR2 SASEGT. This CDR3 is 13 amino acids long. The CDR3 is CASSLDRDYGYTF. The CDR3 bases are TGTGCCAGCAGCTTGGACAGGGATTATGGCTACACCTTC.

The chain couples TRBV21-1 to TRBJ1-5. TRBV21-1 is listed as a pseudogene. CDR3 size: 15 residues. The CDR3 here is CASSGLLDSNQPQHF. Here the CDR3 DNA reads TGTGCCAGCAGCGGACTGTTGGATAGCAATCAGCCCCAGCATTTT.

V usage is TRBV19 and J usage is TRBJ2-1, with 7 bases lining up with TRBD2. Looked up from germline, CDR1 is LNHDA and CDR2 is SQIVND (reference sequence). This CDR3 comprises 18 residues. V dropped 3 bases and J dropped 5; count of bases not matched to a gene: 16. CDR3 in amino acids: CASSILRLGLAVNNEQFF. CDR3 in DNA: TGTGCCAGTAGTATTTTACGCCTTGGGCTAGCGGTCAACAATGAGCAGTTCTTC.

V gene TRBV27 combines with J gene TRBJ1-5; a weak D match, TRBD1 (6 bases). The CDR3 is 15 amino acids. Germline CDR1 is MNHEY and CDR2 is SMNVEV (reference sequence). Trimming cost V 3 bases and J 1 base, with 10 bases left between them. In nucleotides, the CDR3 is TGTGCCAGCAGTTTTGTAGGGGGAAGCAATCAGCCCCAGCATTTT. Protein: CASSFVGGSNQPQHF.